This T cell receptor beta chain came from a study of Graves' ophthalmopathy and Graves' hyperthyroidism. With regard to this clonotype: Its antigen is as yet unknown.

Broader study findings: The model's ophthalmopathy progression predictions had around 64% sensitivity and less than 85% specificity. Blood was where most expanded thyroid clonotypes above 0.001 frequency also turned up. Built on 13 signatures, a model told ophthalmopathy apart from stable hyperthyroidism with approximately 91% sensitivity and around 80% specificity.

Deletions cut 5 bases from V and 3 bases from J, with 13 bases between. This CDR3 region has 14 residues. Per germline, CDR1 LNHDA and CDR2 SQIVND (reference sequence). TCR beta CDR3 regions were amplified from RNA transcripts. HTBI primers were used in a first-round RT-PCR, which preceded a second-round multiplex PCR. TCRdb reprocessed the multiplex PCR reads via MiXCR and lists one record per CDR3 protein. The top ten clones hold about 9.3% of a sample with about 200,000 distinct CDR3 sequences, 25% to 30% of them seen once. This rearrangement joins TRBV19 to TRBJ1-2; unclear D gene. Specimen: peripheral blood. The source is a man aged 45-65 years with Graves' ophthalmopathy. As DNA, the CDR3 is TGTGCCAGTAGTTTCCCCGGCCCGCACTATGGCTACACCTTC. Translated: CASSFPGPHYGYTF.